The 24 T cell receptor beta chains below all came from one sample that was sequenced in a study of blood T cell repertoires in COVID-19. The assay was immunoSEQ multiplex PCR, and TCRdb's table has in-frame clones only and misses some. The sample carries 60,000 to 75,000 clones, 65% to 90% recorded once. The sequencing sample was made of peripheral blood. The source is a human donor in a cohort sampled during active COVID-19.

This CDR3 is CASSPDREGGYTF. The CDR3 coding sequence is TGTGCCAGCTCACCGGACCGGGAAGGTGGCTACACCTTC. The chain has TRBV18 and TRBJ1-2; unclear D gene. This CDR3 region has 13 residues. Germline CDR1 KGHSH, CDR2 LQKENI. V lost 3 bases to trimming and J lost 7 bases, with 12 bases between them.

This clone was seen ten or more times. This rearrangement joins TRBV4-2 to TRBJ2-7, with D tentatively TRBD1 (5 bases). The CDR3 is 14 residues long. Germline V gene sequence: CDR1 LGHNA, CDR2 YNFKEQ. The V end was cut by 1 base, the J end by 2 bases, with 9 bases between. The DNA for the CDR3 is TGTGCCAGCAGCCAAGCTGACAGAGCCTACGAGCAGTACTTC. Translated: CASSQADRAYEQYF.

The genes are TRBV5-1 and TRBJ2-1, with D possibly TRBD1 on 6 matching bases. The germline V gene has CDR1 SGHRS and CDR2 YFSETQ. The germline V and J ends were trimmed by 1 base and 1 base, with 18 bases remaining between them. The CDR3 is 18 amino acids. The CDR3 reads CASSLRPLTGLSYNEQFF. The CDR3 DNA follows: TGCGCCAGCAGCTTGCGTCCCCTCACAGGGTTATCCTACAATGAGCAGTTCTTC.

This rearrangement joins TRBV5-1 to TRBJ1-1; no clear D. The CDR3 sequence is 14 residues long. Germline V gene lookup returns CDR1 SGHRS and CDR2 YFSETQ. The V end lost 0 bases, the J end lost 8 bases, and 14 bases lay between the germline ends. The CDR3 nucleotides are TGCGCCAGCAGCTTGGGGGGAGGGAGTATGGAAGCTTTCTTT. Translated: CASSLGGGSMEAFF.

CDR3 coding DNA: TGTGCTAGTGGTTTGGTACTTGGTCAGCCCCAGCATTTT. It specifies CASGLVLGQPQHF. This rearrangement joins TRBV12-5 to TRBJ1-5; no firm D call. Trimming left V 0 bases short and J 6 bases short, with 6 bases between. The germline CDR1 and CDR2 sequences are LGHNT and FRNRAP. This CDR3 comprises 13 residues.

CDR3 nucleotide sequence: TGTGCCAGCAGTTTTGGCCAGGGTCGTGGCTACACCTTC. This sequence encodes CASSFGQGRGYTF. This chain uses TRBV27 with TRBJ1-2; TRBD1 is a possible D gene (5 bases). V lost 3 bases, J lost 7 bases, and 12 bases lay in between. The CDR3 spans 13 residues. The germline gives CDR1 MNHEY, CDR2 SMNVEV (reference sequence).

The J gene is TRBJ2-2, the V gene TRBV5-1; 12 nucleotides match TRBD1. Germline V CDR1 and CDR2: SGHRS, YFSETQ. The CDR3 spans 15 residues. Trimming at V came to 3 bases and at J to 8 bases, leaving 5 bases not matched to a gene. Here the CDR3 reads CASSWGQGAPGELFF. The CDR3 region has the DNA TGCGCCAGCAGCTGGGGACAGGGGGCGCCGGGGGAGCTGTTTTTT.

This sequence joins TRBV6-6 and TRBJ1-1; no firm D call. The germline CDR1 and CDR2 sequences are MNHNY and SVGAGI (reference sequence). CDR3 size: 13 residues. Trimming took 2 bases from V and 7 from J, leaving 11 bases between them. CDR3 protein: CASSYPDGFEAFF. DNA of the CDR3: TGTGCCAGCAGTTACCCAGACGGGTTTGAAGCTTTCTTT.

This clone was observed a single time. The chain employs TRBV27 and TRBJ1-1, with D possibly TRBD1 on 6 matching bases. V was shortened by 5 bases and J by 2 bases, with 18 bases between the two germline ends. The CDR3 is 16 residues long. Germline V gene data show CDR1 as MNHEY and CDR2 as SMNVEV (reference sequence). The DNA for the CDR3 is TGTGCCAGCAGTACCCCAGGGGCCTCCATCAACACTGAAGCTTTCTTT. Protein sequence: CASSTPGASINTEAFF.

The CDR3 DNA sequence: TGTGCCAGCAGTTCTCGGGGGGCTTTGGGGACTGAAGCTTTCTTT. This gives the protein CASSSRGALGTEAFF. This chain links TRBV6-5 with TRBJ1-1; the D gene is possibly TRBD1 (6 bases). Germline V gene data show CDR1 as MNHEY and CDR2 as SVGAGI. This CDR3 is built from 15 residues. The germline V and J ends were trimmed by 4 bases and 5 bases, with 17 bases remaining between them.

The chain employs TRBV4-1 and TRBJ1-4, with TRBD1 matching over 7 bases. Germline V lookup: CDR1 MGHRA, CDR2 YSYEKL. The trim removed 3 bases at V and 3 bases at J, leaving 10 bases unmatched. The CDR3 contains 17 residues. CDR3 protein: CASSHRAGTAPNEKLFF. CDR3 sequence (DNA): TGCGCCAGCAGCCACCGAGCCGGGACAGCGCCTAATGAAAAACTGTTTTTT.

The genes are TRBV27 and TRBJ2-7; 10 nucleotides agree with TRBD2. With 5 bases clipped from V and 0 bases from J, the junction kept 10 bases outside the gene matches. Germline assignment: CDR1 MNHEY and CDR2 SMNVEV (reference sequence). The CDR3 spans 17 residues. CDR3 sequence: CASSPLAGGPTSYEQYF. CDR3 bases: TGTGCCAGCAGTCCGTTAGCGGGGGGCCCCACCTCCTACGAGCAGTACTTC.

This clone occurred once. The genes are TRBV15 and TRBJ2-4; TRBD1 is a possible D gene (6 bases). The V end was cut by 1 base, the J end by 7 bases, with 11 bases between. Germline loops: CDR1 LNHNV, CDR2 YYDKDF (reference sequence). This CDR3 is 14 amino acids long. The CDR3 bases are TGTGCCACCAGCAGAGCCGGAACAGGGAACATTCAGTACTTC. Translating gives CATSRAGTGNIQYF. The complete variable domain, with remaining parts taken from reference TRBV15 and TRBJ2-4, reads DAMVIQNPRYQVTQFGKPVTLSCSQTLNHNVMYWYQQKSSQAPKLLFHYYDKDFNNEADTPDNFQSRRPNTSFCFLDIRSPGLGDTAMYLCATSRAGTGNIQYFGAGTRLSVL.

V gene TRBV15 combines with J gene TRBJ2-5; D not resolved. Germline CDR1 reads LNHNV; CDR2 reads YYDKDF (reference sequence). V was pared by 0 bases and J by 3 bases, with 11 bases between. The CDR3 runs 15 residues. The CDR3 bases are TGTGCCACCAGCAGAGATAAACACCGGGAAGAGACCCAGTACTTC. Encoded protein: CATSRDKHREETQYF.

This chain links TRBV9 with TRBJ1-4; 7 bases are a match to TRBD1. The V and J ends lost 0 bases and 3 bases, in that order; junction bases with no gene match: 8. The CDR3 covers 17 residues. Germline-derived CDR1 and CDR2 are SGDLS and YYNGEE. CDR3 amino acids: CASSVGSQGVANEKLFF. The CDR3 region has the DNA TGTGCCAGCAGCGTAGGGTCCCAGGGGGTTGCTAATGAAAAACTGTTTTTT. Full variable domain (remainder filled in from reference TRBV9 and TRBJ1-4): DSGVTQTPKHLITATGQRVTLRCSPRSGDLSVYWYQQSLDQGLQFLIQYYNGEERAKGNILERFSAQQFPDLHSELNLSSLELGDSALYFCASSVGSQGVANEKLFFGSGTQLSVL.

The chain uses TRBV27 and TRBJ2-2; D is unclear. The CDR3 spans 16 residues. Per germline, CDR1 MNHEY and CDR2 SMNVEV (reference sequence). The V and J ends lost 5 bases and 0 bases respectively, with 13 bases between them. The CDR3 DNA is TGTGCCAGCAGTCCCCGAGGAAGACCGAACACCGGGGAGCTGTTTTTT. It specifies CASSPRGRPNTGELFF.

This chain uses TRBV13 with TRBJ1-2; tentatively, D is TRBD1 (5 bases). The CDR3 consists of 18 residues. The germline CDR1 and CDR2 sequences are PRHDT and FYEKMQ (reference sequence). V dropped 3 bases and J dropped 4 bases, with 24 bases sitting between them. This chain's CDR3 is CASSLGRRGAGVSYGYTF. The CDR3 bases are TGTGCCAGCAGCTTGGGGAGGAGGGGCGCGGGAGTAAGCTATGGCTACACCTTC. Combining the CDR3 with reference TRBV13 and TRBJ1-2 gives the whole variable domain AAGVIQSPRHLIKEKRETATLKCYPIPRHDTVYWYQQGPGQDPQFLISFYEKMQSDKGSIPDRFSAQQFSDYHSELNMSSLELGDSALYFCASSLGRRGAGVSYGYTFGSGTRLTVV.

The chain has TRBV2 and TRBJ2-1, with 8 bases aligning to TRBD1. The CDR3 spans 14 residues. CDR1 SNHLY and CDR2 FYNNEI come from the germline V gene. With 6 bases clipped from V and 5 bases from J, the junction kept 6 bases outside the gene matches. CDR3 DNA sequence: TGTGCCAGCAGGGACAGGGCGGGGAACAATGAGCAGTTCTTC. Its protein is CASRDRAGNNEQFF.

This chain uses TRBV19 with TRBJ2-3; 15 bases map to TRBD2. Germline CDR1 and CDR2: LNHDA and SQIVND (reference sequence). V was pared by 5 bases and J by 5 bases, with 11 bases of the junction left unmatched. There are 18 residues in the CDR3. For the CDR3, the DNA is TGTGCCAGTAGTTCTACCAGGACTAGCGGGGGGGCGAAAGATACGCAGTATTTT. Translated, it gives CASSSTRTSGGAKDTQYF.

The chain carries TRBV15 and TRBJ2-1, with D possibly matching TRBD1 (5 bases). The CDR3 consists of 15 residues. With 0 bases removed from V and 7 bases from J, the gap between germline ends came to 13 bases. The germline gives CDR1 LNHNV, CDR2 YYDKDF (reference sequence). The CDR3, as DNA: TGTGCCACCAGCAGAGAGCCGGAAGGGGTAAATGAGCAGTTCTTC. Amino acid sequence: CATSREPEGVNEQFF.

The rearrangement uses TRBV6-1 and TRBJ1-5, with D perhaps matching TRBD1 (5 bases). V was shortened by 2 bases and J by 2 bases, with 7 bases between the two germline ends. Germline lookup yields CDR1 MNHNS and CDR2 SASEGT. CDR3 size: 14 residues. CDR3 amino acids: CASSETQGNQPQHF. CDR3 nucleotides: TGTGCCAGCAGTGAAACACAGGGCAATCAGCCCCAGCATTTT.

V is TRBV5-4 and J is TRBJ2-7, with D possibly TRBD1 on 6 matching bases. The germline CDR1 and CDR2 sequences are SGHNT and YYREEE (reference sequence). The length of the CDR3 is 14 residues. Deletions cut 5 bases from V and 7 bases from J, with 19 bases between. The DNA for the CDR3 is TGTGCCAGCAGTGTCCAGACAGGAACTGGGGAGCAGTACTTC. It encodes CASSVQTGTGEQYF.

The chain is built from TRBV7-9 and TRBJ2-1, with TRBD2 matching 11 bases. The V gene end was trimmed by 1 base and the J gene end by 6 bases; junction bases not matched to a gene: 5. This CDR3 comprises 16 residues. Germline CDR1 reads SEHNR; CDR2 reads FQNEAQ (reference sequence). CDR3 coding DNA: TGTGCCAGCAGCTTAGTCGGTAGCGGGGGGGTCAATGAGCAGTTCTTC. Its translation is CASSLVGSGGVNEQFF.

Only one count was recorded for this clone. The CDR3 reads CASSLRGLDSPLHF. CDR3 sequence (DNA): TGTGCCAGCAGCCTCAGGGGATTGGATTCACCCCTCCACTTT. The chain is built from TRBV6-4 and TRBJ1-6; weak D call: TRBD1 (6 bases). The ends were cut back, 6 bases at V and 8 bases at J, with 14 bases in the middle. Per the germline V gene, CDR1 is MRHNA and CDR2 is SNTAGT. This CDR3 spans 14 amino acids.